This is a list of T cell receptor beta chains from one sample in a study of blood T cells in healthy people across ages. MiXCR, applied by TCRdb to the 5' RACE reads, yields one record per CDR3 protein. The table records approximately 320,000 distinct CDR3 sequences, about 25% of them present only once. Sequencing input: blood. The receptor source for this set is a woman in her sixties or seventies in good health. CDR3s include the opening cysteine and the closing phenylalanine or tryptophan. D genes are given only for firm matches.

d_call: -; v_call: TRBV28; j_call: TRBJ2-7; cdr3_aa: CASSQGQYEQYF
d_call: -; v_call: TRBV10-3; j_call: TRBJ1-6; cdr3_aa: CAISPSDNSPLHF
d_call: -; v_call: TRBV5-5; j_call: TRBJ2-5; cdr3_aa: CASSRQSGTAETQYF
d_call: -; v_call: TRBV7-9; j_call: TRBJ1-6; cdr3_aa: CASAAGESPLHF
d_call: -; v_call: TRBV12-3/TRBV12-4; j_call: TRBJ2-5; cdr3_aa: CASSSRERRRYGQYF
d_call: -; v_call: TRBV19; j_call: TRBJ2-5; cdr3_aa: CASSPTGSQETQYF
d_call: -; v_call: TRBV15; j_call: TRBJ1-5; cdr3_aa: CATSRGGGTNQPQHF
d_call: -; v_call: TRBV5-1; j_call: TRBJ2-1; cdr3_aa: CASSLEGLAGNEQFF
d_call: -; v_call: TRBV7-2; j_call: TRBJ2-7; cdr3_aa: CASSYLSGAGEQYF
d_call: -; v_call: TRBV27; j_call: TRBJ2-7; cdr3_aa: CASTSPLVRFAYEQYF
d_call: TRBD2; v_call: TRBV20-1; j_call: TRBJ2-5; cdr3_aa: CSVVAGWETQYF
d_call: TRBD2; v_call: TRBV20-1; j_call: TRBJ2-1; cdr3_aa: CSASLGLVGNEQFF
d_call: -; v_call: TRBV12-3/TRBV12-4; j_call: TRBJ2-3; cdr3_aa: CASNQGGTDTQYF
d_call: -; v_call: TRBV28; j_call: TRBJ2-7; cdr3_aa: CASSFLGGTDGYEQYF